Sequencing of this T cell receptor beta chain was carried out in a study of T cells in Graves' hyperthyroidism and ophthalmopathy. Study-wide background: The blood sample was taken at first diagnosis, before treatment began.

This clonotype was counted only a few times. What it recognizes is unknown. General study results and limits: Peripheral blood also featured most of the thyroid clonotypes expanded above 0.001. By a 13 V-J model, ophthalmopathy was set apart from stable hyperthyroidism.

The CDR3 totals 14 residues. Between the trimmed V and J ends, which lost 1 base and 3 bases, there was a span of 10 bases. Germline V gene data show CDR1 as LGHDT and CDR2 as YNNKEL (reference sequence). Authors of the study amplified TCR beta CDR3 regions from RNA transcripts. The TCR CDR3 was amplified in a first-round RT-PCR using the HTBI primer set. TCRdb ran MiXCR on the multiplex PCR reads and lists one entry per CDR3 protein. The sample has approximately 360,000 distinct CDR3 sequences, approximately 25% seen once; the top ten hold more than 60%. V usage is TRBV3-1 and J usage is TRBJ2-7; D is ambiguous. This TCR derives from a man in his forties or fifties with Graves' hyperthyroidism. Material: blood. This chain's CDR3 is CASSQVDSNYEQYF. The CDR3 DNA follows: TGTGCCAGCAGCCAAGTCGACTCAAACTACGAGCAGTACTTC.